The rows below give T cell receptor beta chains drawn from one sample of a study of blood T cell repertoires in COVID-19. TCRdb keeps only in-frame clones here, not all; method: immunoSEQ multiplex PCR. The sample shows about 350,000 clones, roughly 86% of them seen only once. The sample consisted of peripheral blood. Source of these receptors: a woman in her 70s with COVID-19, enrolled during active disease. CDR3s include the opening cysteine and the closing phenylalanine or tryptophan. The order of the fields is CDR3 length, J gene, D gene, V gene, clone size, CDR3 protein, CDR3 DNA. The D gene is left open where the match is weak. Expanded clones get a size class; other rows say once, few or many, or leave the size out.

cdr3_length: 14; j_call: TRBJ2-3; d_call: TRBD1; v_call: TRBV9; clone_size: once; cdr3_aa: CASSGTDRADTQYF; cdr3_nt: TGTGCCAGCAGCGGAACCGACAGGGCGGATACGCAGTATTTT
cdr3_length: 15; j_call: TRBJ2-3; d_call: .; v_call: TRBV4-1; clone_size: once; cdr3_aa: CASSQGQGRTDTQYF; cdr3_nt: TGCGCCAGCAGCCAAGGTCAGGGCCGCACAGATACGCAGTATTTT
cdr3_length: 13; j_call: TRBJ1-5; d_call: .; v_call: TRBV6-5; clone_size: few; cdr3_aa: CASSTDRDQPQHF; cdr3_nt: TGTGCCAGCAGTACCGACAGAGATCAGCCCCAGCATTTT
cdr3_length: 13; j_call: TRBJ1-1; d_call: TRBD1; v_call: TRBV7-2; clone_size: .; cdr3_aa: CASSAQGGTEAFF; cdr3_nt: TGTGCCAGCAGCGCACAGGGGGGGACTGAAGCTTTCTTT
cdr3_length: 15; j_call: TRBJ1-3; d_call: .; v_call: TRBV6-5; clone_size: few; cdr3_aa: CASSNFRGSGNTIYF; cdr3_nt: TGTGCCAGCAGTAACTTCAGGGGTTCAGGAAACACCATATATTTT
cdr3_length: 15; j_call: TRBJ2-5; d_call: TRBD1; v_call: TRBV7-2; clone_size: .; cdr3_aa: CASSRQTGGEETQYF; cdr3_nt: TGTGCCAGCAGCCGGCAGACAGGGGGCGAGGAGACCCAGTACTTC
cdr3_length: 14; j_call: TRBJ1-2; d_call: TRBD1; v_call: TRBV6-1; clone_size: .; cdr3_aa: CASSELRQGYGYTF; cdr3_nt: TGTGCCAGCAGTGAACTAAGACAGGGGTATGGCTACACCTTC
cdr3_length: 13; j_call: TRBJ1-2; d_call: .; v_call: TRBV5-6; clone_size: .; cdr3_aa: CASSQDSPYGYTF; cdr3_nt: TGTGCCAGCAGCCAAGACTCACCCTATGGCTACACCTTC
cdr3_length: 15; j_call: TRBJ1-1; d_call: .; v_call: TRBV5-4; clone_size: .; cdr3_aa: CASSRTTGTNTEAFF; cdr3_nt: TGTGCCAGCAGCAGGACCACAGGGACGAACACTGAAGCTTTCTTT
cdr3_length: 15; j_call: TRBJ2-7; d_call: TRBD2; v_call: TRBV23-1; clone_size: .; cdr3_aa: CATGLAGGLGYEQYF; cdr3_nt: TGCGCCACCGGGTTAGCGGGGGGGTTAGGGTACGAGCAGTACTTC
cdr3_length: 15; j_call: TRBJ1-3; d_call: TRBD1; v_call: TRBV5-1; clone_size: once; cdr3_aa: CASSGQQGDGNTIYF; cdr3_nt: TGCGCCAGCAGCGGGCAACAGGGGGACGGAAACACCATATATTTT
cdr3_length: 13; j_call: TRBJ1-4; d_call: .; v_call: TRBV24-1; clone_size: .; cdr3_aa: CATSDHSNEKLFF; cdr3_nt: TGTGCCACCAGTGATCACAGCAATGAAAAACTGTTTTTT
cdr3_length: 14; j_call: TRBJ1-1; d_call: .; v_call: TRBV3-1/TRBV3-2; clone_size: .; cdr3_aa: CASSQQGRRTEAFF; cdr3_nt: TGTGCCAGCAGTCAACAGGGCAGGCGAACTGAAGCTTTCTTT
cdr3_length: 14; j_call: TRBJ1-4; d_call: TRBD1; v_call: TRBV24-1; clone_size: .; cdr3_aa: CATSETGSGEKLFF; cdr3_nt: TGTGCCACCAGTGAGACAGGGTCCGGCGAAAAACTGTTTTTT
cdr3_length: 12; j_call: TRBJ2-1; d_call: TRBD1; v_call: TRBV29-1; clone_size: .; cdr3_aa: CSAGTGNREQFF; cdr3_nt: TGCAGCGCCGGGACAGGCAATAGGGAGCAGTTCTTC
cdr3_length: 16; j_call: TRBJ1-5; d_call: .; v_call: TRBV4-1; clone_size: .; cdr3_aa: CASSQVSGEGGQPQHF; cdr3_nt: TGCGCCAGCAGCCAAGTTTCCGGGGAAGGAGGACAGCCCCAGCATTTT
cdr3_length: 15; j_call: TRBJ1-5; d_call: .; v_call: TRBV5-5; clone_size: .; cdr3_aa: CASSGEGDRNQPQHF; cdr3_nt: TGTGCCAGCAGTGGAGAAGGGGATCGCAATCAGCCCCAGCATTTT
cdr3_length: 13; j_call: TRBJ2-1; d_call: TRBD2; v_call: TRBV12-3/TRBV12-4; clone_size: .; cdr3_aa: CASSRTSWGEQFF; cdr3_nt: TGTGCCAGCAGCCGGACTAGCTGGGGTGAGCAGTTCTTC
cdr3_length: 13; j_call: TRBJ2-5; d_call: .; v_call: TRBV24-1; clone_size: .; cdr3_aa: CATSDRYQETQYF; cdr3_nt: TGTGCCACTTCAGACAGATACCAAGAGACCCAGTACTTC
cdr3_length: 15; j_call: TRBJ1-1; d_call: .; v_call: TRBV19; clone_size: .; cdr3_aa: CASSILGRVNTEAFF; cdr3_nt: TGTGCCAGTAGTATATTGGGCAGGGTGAACACTGAAGCTTTCTTT
cdr3_length: 13; j_call: TRBJ1-5; d_call: .; v_call: TRBV5-6; clone_size: .; cdr3_aa: CASSAGGNQPQHF; cdr3_nt: TGTGCCAGCAGCGCGGGGGGTAATCAGCCCCAGCATTTT
cdr3_length: 16; j_call: TRBJ1-1; d_call: TRBD1; v_call: TRBV6-5; clone_size: .; cdr3_aa: CASSYRVQGAPTEAFF; cdr3_nt: TGTGCCAGCAGTTACCGAGTACAGGGGGCGCCAACTGAAGCTTTCTTT